Shown below are 21 T cell receptor beta chains from a single sample sequenced in a study of shared clonotypes between healthy human individuals. Sequencing was performed with immunoSEQ multiplex PCR; in TCRdb, only in-frame clones are kept and a portion is missing. The table shows over a million clones, with roughly 96% occurring only once. Sequenced input: naive CD4+ T cells sorted from blood. Subset indicated: CD45RA+ positively selected. These receptors were obtained from a man between 25 and 39 years old in good health.

This chain uses TRBV15 with TRBJ1-5; 7 nucleotides line up with TRBD1. Germline-derived CDR1 and CDR2 are LNHNV and YYDKDF (reference sequence). V lost 1 base, J lost 0 bases, and 0 bases stayed unmatched. CDR3 length: 15 amino acids. The CDR3 region is CATSRGQGSNQPQHF. In nucleotides, the CDR3 is TGTGCCACCAGCAGAGGACAGGGTAGCAATCAGCCCCAGCATTTT.

V usage is TRBV9 and J usage is TRBJ2-1; TRBD2 agrees at 13 bases. The CDR3 is 17 amino acids. Germline CDR1 reads SGDLS; CDR2 reads YYNGEE. J was trimmed by 4 bases and V by 0 bases; bases with no gene match: 4. The CDR3 here is CASSVETSGRKYNEQFF. CDR3 nucleotide sequence: TGTGCCAGCAGCGTAGAGACTAGCGGGAGGAAATACAATGAGCAGTTCTTC.

Concerning this clone: Within the sample, other DNA sequences also encode this same CDR3. The chain links TRBV18 to TRBJ2-5; possible D gene TRBD2, 5 bases. CDR3 size: 12 residues. Germline CDR1 is KGHSH and CDR2 is LQKENI. V dropped 1 base and J dropped 5 bases, with 5 bases sitting between them. The CDR3 sequence is CASSPRGETQYF. The CDR3 DNA follows: TGTGCCAGCTCACCACGAGGGGAGACCCAGTACTTC. Full variable domain (outside the CDR3, taken from reference TRBV18 and TRBJ2-5): NAGVMQNPRHLVRRRGQEARLRCSPMKGHSHVYWYRQLPEEGLKFMVYLQKENIIDESGMPKERFSAEFPKEGPSILRIQQVVRGDSAAYFCASSPRGETQYFGPGTRLLVL.

The rearrangement links TRBV5-1 to TRBJ2-1; D is undetermined. The germline V gene has CDR1 SGHRS and CDR2 YFSETQ. This CDR3 comprises 16 residues. Deletions cut 2 bases from V and 0 bases from J, with 12 bases between. CDR3 coding DNA: TGCGCCAGCAGCTTTTCCCGTGTAAGCTCCTACAATGAGCAGTTCTTC. Its translation: CASSFSRVSSYNEQFF.

The table lists this clone with a few counts. The V gene is TRBV7-3, the J gene TRBJ2-2, with TRBD1 matching 9 bases. The CDR3 runs to 16 residues. After removal of 4 bases from V and 3 bases from J, the junction contained 6 bases not matched to a gene. Germline CDR1 and CDR2: SGHTA and FQGTGA. In DNA, the CDR3 is TGTGCCAGCAGCTCCACAGGGGGCCGGTACACCGGGGAGCTGTTTTTT. Translated: CASSSTGGRYTGELFF.

The CDR3 nucleotides read TGCGCCAGCAGCTTTCGGACAGGGGGCCTAGAGACCCAGTACTTC. Its translation: CASSFRTGGLETQYF. The chain uses TRBV5-1 and TRBJ2-5; 11 bases agree with TRBD1. The CDR3 has 15 residues. Germline V gives CDR1 SGHRS, CDR2 YFSETQ. The ends lost 2 bases at V and 4 bases at J; junction bases unmatched: 4.

The V gene is TRBV7-8, the J gene TRBJ2-7, with a possible D match to TRBD2 (7 bases). CDR1 and CDR2 (germline): SGHVS, FQNEAQ. CDR3 length: 13 residues. Trimming stripped 5 bases from V and 5 bases from J, with 13 bases between. CDR3 amino acids: CASSLRGGDEQYF. CDR3 nucleotides: TGTGCCAGCAGCCTGAGGGGGGGGGACGAGCAGTACTTC.

This clone was seen a single time. V gene TRBV18 combines with J gene TRBJ2-5, with 11 positions matching TRBD2. The CDR3 runs 17 residues. The V and J ends lost 4 bases and 2 bases, in that order; junction bases with no gene match: 9. The germline V gene has CDR1 KGHSH and CDR2 LQKENI. CDR3 DNA sequence: TGTGCCAGCTCACTAACAGTAGCGGGAGGGCCTCAAGAGACCCAGTACTTC. It translates to CASSLTVAGGPQETQYF.

CDR3 residues: CSVVGTGESTDTQYF. The CDR3 DNA reads as TGCAGCGTTGTAGGGACAGGGGAAAGCACAGATACGCAGTATTTT. The rearrangement links TRBV29-1 to TRBJ2-3, with 10 nucleotides matching TRBD1. V was clipped by 4 bases and J by 0 bases; unmatched bases: 4. Per the germline V gene, CDR1 is SQVTM and CDR2 is ANQGSEA. CDR3 size: 15 residues.

The genes are TRBV11-2 and TRBJ2-7, with TRBD1 as a possible D gene (6 bases). The CDR3 runs to 14 residues. Per the germline V gene, CDR1 is SGHAT and CDR2 is FQNNGV. Trimming pared 5 bases from V and 0 bases from J, leaving 11 bases between. DNA of the CDR3: TGTGCCAGCAGCATGGGGGCGAGCTCCTACGAGCAGTACTTC. It yields the protein CASSMGASSYEQYF.

The chain carries TRBV27 and TRBJ1-2; 8 nucleotides line up with TRBD1. This CDR3 spans 18 amino acids. V lost 5 bases and J lost 0; bases outside the gene matches: 14. CDR1 is MNHEY, CDR2 SMNVEV, per germline (reference sequence). This CDR3 is CASSLLPGQGPPNYGYTF. Here the CDR3 DNA reads TGTGCCAGCAGTCTGCTCCCAGGACAGGGCCCTCCTAACTATGGCTACACCTTC.

The V gene is TRBV19, the J gene TRBJ1-1; unclear D gene. This CDR3 spans 14 amino acids. Germline values: CDR1 LNHDA, CDR2 SQIVND (reference sequence). V dropped 3 bases and J dropped 1 base, with 9 bases sitting between them. The CDR3 region is CASSIHRGNTEAFF. CDR3 bases: TGTGCCAGTAGTATTCATCGAGGGAACACTGAAGCTTTCTTT.

The chain uses TRBV18 and TRBJ2-1; 7 bases align to TRBD2. After removal of 2 bases from V and 4 bases from J, the junction contained 5 bases not matched to a gene. CDR1 is KGHSH, CDR2 LQKENI, per germline. The CDR3 totals 15 residues. CDR3 region: CASSPEVGGYNEQFF. CDR3 bases: TGTGCCAGCTCACCAGAAGTGGGAGGGTACAATGAGCAGTTCTTC.

The CDR3: CASSVGDSDTLYGYTF. CDR3 DNA sequence: TGCGCCAGCAGTGTGGGGGACTCCGATACCTTGTATGGCTACACCTTC. The chain has TRBV5-1 and TRBJ1-2; perhaps TRBD1 as D (5 bases). CDR3 length equals 16 residues. V lost 5 bases and J lost 5, with 22 bases in between. CDR1 is SGHRS, CDR2 YFSETQ, per germline.

This chain connects TRBV5-1 to TRBJ1-1, with D unresolved. The CDR3 spans 15 residues. The germline gives CDR1 SGHRS, CDR2 YFSETQ. V was shortened by 0 bases and J by 1 base, with 10 bases between the two germline ends. The CDR3 loop is CASSLGGLSNTEAFF. The CDR3 DNA reads TGCGCCAGCAGCTTGGGGGGTCTCTCGAACACTGAAGCTTTCTTT.

CDR3 in DNA: TGTGCCGGTACAGGGGGGGATTCCACTGAAGCTTTCTTT. Its protein product is CAGTGGDSTEAFF. The chain carries TRBV30 and TRBJ1-1, with 8 bases that match TRBD1. The CDR3 has 13 amino acids. Germline V gives CDR1 GTSNPN, CDR2 SVGIG (reference sequence). J gave up 4 bases and V 8 bases, and 9 bases lay outside the gene matches.

This chain links TRBV18 with TRBJ2-7, with D perhaps matching TRBD1 (6 bases). This CDR3 has 14 amino acids. Per the germline V gene, CDR1 is KGHSH and CDR2 is LQKENI. V was clipped by 2 bases and J by 2 bases, with 10 bases between them. In DNA, the CDR3 is TGTGCCAGCTCACCATACAGGGATCCCTACGAGCAGTACTTC. It specifies CASSPYRDPYEQYF.

The CDR3 DNA reads as TGTGCCAGCAGCTTATGGACAGGAAAAGAGACCCAGTACTTC. Amino acid sequence: CASSLWTGKETQYF. The gene calls are TRBV13 and TRBJ2-5; 7 nucleotides align to TRBD1. Trimming removed 2 bases from V and 3 bases from J; junction bases left unmatched: 3. Germline CDR1 reads PRHDT; CDR2 reads FYEKMQ (reference sequence). CDR3 length: 14 amino acids.

The rearrangement links TRBV11-1 to TRBJ2-2, with D possibly matching TRBD1 (5 bases). CDR1 SGHAT and CDR2 FQDESV come from the germline V gene (reference sequence). This CDR3 is built from 15 residues. Deletions cut 5 bases from V and 4 bases from J, with 14 bases between. The CDR3 nucleotides read TGTGCCAGCAGCCCCCTGGGCAGGGCCACCGGGGAGCTGTTTTTT. It codes for CASSPLGRATGELFF.

In its sample, this clone was seen once. The rearrangement uses TRBV13 and TRBJ2-3; a possible D gene is TRBD2 (5 bases). The CDR3 loop spans 15 amino acids. Trimming left V 5 bases short and J 0 bases short, with 12 bases between. Looked up from germline, CDR1 is PRHDT and CDR2 is FYEKMQ (reference sequence). The CDR3 DNA sequence: TGTGCCAGCAGCCCCCCCGGGGATAGCACAGATACGCAGTATTTT. Translation: CASSPPGDSTDTQYF. Together with reference TRBV13 and TRBJ2-3, the CDR3 gives the full variable domain: AAGVIQSPRHLIKEKRETATLKCYPIPRHDTVYWYQQGPGQDPQFLISFYEKMQSDKGSIPDRFSAQQFSDYHSELNMSSLELGDSALYFCASSPPGDSTDTQYFGPGTRLTVL.

The chain recombines TRBV6-1 with TRBJ2-5; 8 nucleotides align to TRBD1. The CDR3 has 15 amino acids. The germline CDR1 and CDR2 sequences are MNHNS and SASEGT. The trim removed 5 bases at V and 2 bases at J, leaving 7 bases unmatched. The CDR3 loop is CASSTDRVGQETQYF. In nucleotides, the CDR3 is TGTGCCAGCAGTACGGACAGGGTTGGGCAAGAGACCCAGTACTTC.